The 10 T cell receptor beta chains given below trace back to one sample, sequenced in a study of blood T cells in healthy people across ages. Then a second PCR, running roughly 7 to 11 cycles, was carried out with a sample-barcoded 5' primer and a J-beta primer mix. MiXCR, run by TCRdb on the 5' RACE reads, gives a single entry per CDR3 protein. This table holds 870,000 or so distinct CDR3 sequences, around 28% found once. Sequencing was performed on blood. The receptors originated from a woman of 80 years or more in good health.

This clonotype appeared many times. This chain uses TRBV9 with TRBJ2-3, with a tentative D call TRBD1 (5 bases). Germline V gives CDR1 SGDLS, CDR2 YYNGEE. The germline V and J ends were trimmed by 0 bases and 6 bases, with 14 bases remaining between them. The CDR3 has 15 amino acids. CDR3 nucleotides: TGTGCCAGCAGCGTAGTTGGGGCCCCTGGGGATACGCAGTATTTT. Residues: CASSVVGAPGDTQYF.

Only a few counts were recorded for this clonotype. This chain uses TRBV28 with TRBJ2-5; D possibly corresponds to TRBD1 (5 bases). Germline CDR1 reads MDHEN; CDR2 reads SYDVKM. The CDR3 has 14 amino acids. The V and J ends lost 8 bases and 1 base respectively, with 14 bases between them. The CDR3 nucleotides are TGTGCCAGCCGGTTTCGACAGCTCCAAGAGACCCAGTACTTC. This gives the protein CASRFRQLQETQYF. Using reference TRBV28 and TRBJ2-5 for the parts outside the CDR3, the full variable domain is DVKVTQSSRYLVKRTGEKVFLECVQDMDHENMFWYRQDPGLGLRLIYFSYDVKMKEKGDIPEGYSVSREKKERFSLILESASTNQTSMYLCASRFRQLQETQYFGPGTRLLVL.

This clonotype was found a few times. The chain has TRBV7-9 and TRBJ1-6; weak D call: TRBD1 (6 bases). The germline CDR1 and CDR2 sequences are SEHNR and FQNEAQ (reference sequence). Deletions cut 5 bases from V and 6 bases from J, with 17 bases between. This CDR3 spans 16 amino acids. CDR3 nucleotide sequence: TGTGCCAGCAGCGACACAGGGTACCGGTTTAATTCACCCCTCCACTTT. Protein sequence: CASSDTGYRFNSPLHF.

The genes are TRBV5-4 and TRBJ2-1, with D possibly called TRBD1 or TRBD2 (5 bases each). CDR3 length: 16 amino acids. V lost 4 bases and J lost 2, with 16 bases in between. Per germline, CDR1 SGHNT and CDR2 YYREEE (reference sequence). CDR3 in amino acids: CASSPRAGITYNEQFF. The CDR3 DNA follows: TGTGCCAGCAGCCCGAGGGCAGGGATAACCTACAATGAGCAGTTCTTC.

In regard to this clonotype: This sequence may be a read error, since a much larger clone differs from it by one base. The chain has TRBV7-2 and TRBJ2-5, with D tentatively TRBD2 (5 bases). CDR3 length: 15 amino acids. The V and J ends lost 4 bases and 11 bases respectively, with 23 bases between them. Germline assignment: CDR1 SGHTA and CDR2 FQGNSA. CDR3 in DNA: TGTGCCAGCAGCTCCCAAATCGGGGTAGACAATGAGCAGTACTTC. Translation gives CASSSQIGVDNEQYF.

This clonotype was recorded many times. The V gene is TRBV7-8, the J gene TRBJ2-4; TRBD1 is a possible D gene (5 bases). Trimming removed 2 bases from V and 0 bases from J, with 26 bases in between. The CDR3 length is 21 residues. The germline V gene encodes CDR1 SGHVS and CDR2 FQNEAQ. Written as DNA, the CDR3 is TGTGCCAGCAGCTTACGGCCCTTAAGTATCCAGGGCCCACTAGCCAAAAACATTCAGTACTTC. This translates into CASSLRPLSIQGPLAKNIQYF.

The CDR3 DNA follows: TGCAGCTATCTCGGGGTGAACTTAGCCAAAAACATTCAGTACTTC. Translating it yields CSYLGVNLAKNIQYF. The rearrangement joins TRBV29-1 to TRBJ2-4, with D tentatively TRBD2 (5 bases). The V end was cut by 8 bases, the J end by 0 bases, with 17 bases between. There are 15 residues in the CDR3. Germline V gene lookup returns CDR1 SQVTM and CDR2 ANQGSEA.

This clonotype was detected a few times. Given a much more abundant clone one base away, this may be a read error. This rearrangement joins TRBV6-5 to TRBJ2-5; the D is unclear. The CDR3 runs 12 residues. Trimming took off 5 bases at V and 11 bases at J, with 15 bases between the two ends. Germline values: CDR1 MNHEY, CDR2 SVGAGI. CDR3 nucleotide sequence: TGTGCCAGCAGTAGTGTGGGCGAGGAGCAGTACTTC. Translation gives CASSSVGEEQYF.

This clonotype was detected ten times or more. J is TRBJ1-5 and V is TRBV15, with a tentative D call TRBD1 (5 bases). Trimming cost V 0 bases and J 1 base, with 13 bases left between them. Looked up from germline, CDR1 is LNHNV and CDR2 is YYDKDF (reference sequence). The CDR3 consists of 17 residues. The CDR3 coding sequence is TGTGCCACCAGCAGAGATGATCAGGGAGGGAGCAATCAGCCCCAGCATTTT. It yields the protein CATSRDDQGGSNQPQHF.

CDR3 nucleotides: TGTGCCAGCAGCTTAGGTGCCAGGCAAACTGAAAAACTGTTTTTT. Translated: CASSLGARQTEKLFF. The J gene is TRBJ1-4, the V gene TRBV7-6; no clear D. Germline CDR1 is SGHVS and CDR2 is FNYEAQ. The CDR3 spans 15 residues. V lost 1 base and J 7 bases, leaving 13 bases between the germline ends.